Each of the 20 T cell receptor beta chains below was sequenced from the same sample in a study of OX40 agonist ivuxolimab in advanced cancers. TCRdb's copy holds only in-frame clones and misses some; the assay was immunoSEQ multiplex PCR. The table includes about 70,000 clones, nearly 90% detected once. Sample: CD4+ or CD8+ T cells sorted from blood, taken in a trial of the OX40 agonist ivuxolimab. These TCRs come from an adult with an advanced solid tumor such as melanoma, head and neck, liver or kidney cancer.

The CDR3 loop is CSVENTGTGELFF. In DNA form, the CDR3 reads TGCAGCGTTGAAAATACAGGGACCGGGGAGCTGTTTTTT. V and J are TRBV29-1 and TRBJ2-2, with a possible D match to TRBD1 (6 bases). Germline-derived CDR1 and CDR2 are SQVTM and ANQGSEA. V lost 2 bases and J 5 bases, leaving 9 bases between the germline ends. The CDR3 consists of 13 residues.

This chain connects TRBV5-6 to TRBJ2-7; D is perhaps TRBD2 (5 bases). This CDR3 has 14 residues. CDR1 SGHDT and CDR2 YYEEEE come from the germline V gene. V was shortened by 4 bases and J by 6 bases, with 17 bases between the two germline ends. CDR3 sequence: CASSIGLTLGEQYF. The CDR3 DNA reads TGTGCCAGCAGCATCGGACTGACCCTAGGCGAGCAGTACTTC.

The chain joins TRBV6-5 to TRBJ1-5, with 7 bases that match TRBD1. Germline V lookup: CDR1 MNHEY, CDR2 SVGAGI. The CDR3 spans 13 residues. V trimming: 6 bases; J trimming: 7 bases; junction bases outside the gene matches: 6. For the CDR3, the DNA is TGTGCCAGCAGGCGACAGGGCGGCCAGCCCCAGCATTTT. Translation: CASRRQGGQPQHF.

In this sample, this clone turned up a few times. The chain uses TRBV9 and TRBJ1-2; no clear D gene. Looked up from germline, CDR1 is SGDLS and CDR2 is YYNGEE. V lost 4 bases and J 3 bases, leaving 10 bases between the germline ends. The CDR3 consists of 13 residues. DNA of the CDR3: TGTGCCAGCAGCCCCGCCGGGGACTATGGCTACACCTTC. It yields the protein CASSPAGDYGYTF.

The rearrangement joins TRBV13 to TRBJ1-2; 7 positions agree with TRBD1. Germline CDR1 is PRHDT and CDR2 is FYEKMQ (reference sequence). With 2 bases clipped from V and 2 bases from J, the junction kept 5 bases outside the gene matches. CDR3 length: 15 residues. In DNA form, the CDR3 reads TGTGCCAGCAGCTTAAACAGGGGAAAGAACTATGGCTACACCTTC. Its protein product is CASSLNRGKNYGYTF.

V and J are TRBV7-8 and TRBJ2-7; D unclear. The germline V gene encodes CDR1 SGHVS and CDR2 FQNEAQ. V lost 2 bases, J lost 4 bases, and 9 bases lay in between. The CDR3 covers 13 residues. The CDR3 sequence is CASSLRQEYEQYF. Here the CDR3 DNA reads TGTGCCAGCAGCTTAAGGCAGGAGTACGAGCAGTACTTC.

The chain recombines TRBV5-5 with TRBJ1-1; D call uncertain. Germline CDR1 and CDR2: SGHKS and YYEKEE (reference sequence). V was clipped by 0 bases and J by 4 bases, with 10 bases between them. This CDR3 contains 14 residues. DNA of the CDR3: TGTGCCAGCAGCTTGGTAGGGAGGAGCACTGAAGCTTTCTTT. This sequence encodes CASSLVGRSTEAFF.

The chain recombines TRBV7-9 with TRBJ2-7, with no clear D. CDR3 length: 12 amino acids. Germline V gene sequence: CDR1 SEHNR, CDR2 FQNEAQ (reference sequence). V gave up 3 bases and J gave up 4 bases, with 7 bases separating them. The DNA of the CDR3 is TGTGCCAGCAGCTTGGTGGGGTACGAGCAGTACTTC. Protein: CASSLVGYEQYF.

The V call is TRBV4-2, the J call TRBJ1-3; 7 positions match TRBD1. This CDR3 is 14 amino acids long. Germline V CDR1 and CDR2: LGHNA, YNFKEQ. The V segment lost 2 bases and the J segment 4 bases; nucleotides outside the gene matches: 2. The CDR3 nucleotides are TGTGCCAGCAGCCAAAACAGGGGAGGAAACACCATATATTTT. It encodes CASSQNRGGNTIYF.

This clone has just one count. The chain has TRBV2 and TRBJ2-3; the D is unclear. Germline V gives CDR1 SNHLY, CDR2 FYNNEI. V lost 4 bases and J 2 bases, leaving 16 bases between the germline ends. The CDR3 sequence is 16 residues long. The CDR3 bases are TGTGCCAGCAGTGTCCCGTTGGGGTGGGCCACAGATACGCAGTATTTT. It translates to CASSVPLGWATDTQYF.

V gene TRBV7-8 combines with J gene TRBJ2-4, with D maybe TRBD1 (5 bases). The CDR3 spans 17 residues. The V gene's germline CDR1 is SGHVS and CDR2 FQNEAQ. Trimming took off 6 bases at V and 0 bases at J, with 18 bases between the two ends. CDR3 DNA sequence: TGTGCCAGCAGTCCCCACAGGATAAAACTAGCCAAAAACATTCAGTACTTC. It translates to CASSPHRIKLAKNIQYF.

The chain uses TRBV5-1 and TRBJ1-6; TRBD1 is a possible D gene (5 bases). Germline V gene lookup returns CDR1 SGHRS and CDR2 YFSETQ. V was pared by 3 bases and J by 10 bases, with 17 bases between. The CDR3 is 15 amino acids. CDR3 loop: CASSWRVREGSPLHF. DNA of the CDR3: TGCGCCAGCAGCTGGAGGGTCAGGGAGGGCTCACCCCTCCACTTT.

This clone appeared once. The CDR3 is CASGQETGNTIYF. Here the CDR3 DNA reads TGTGCCAGCGGACAGGAAACAGGAAACACCATATATTTT. The chain employs TRBV7-9 and TRBJ1-3, with 7 nucleotides matching TRBD1. With V trimmed by 8 bases and J by 4 bases, 5 bases remained unmatched. Germline values: CDR1 SEHNR, CDR2 FQNEAQ (reference sequence). The length of the CDR3 is 13 residues. The variable domain in full, with the rest retrieved from reference TRBV7-9 and TRBJ1-3, is DTGVSQNPRHKITKRGQNVTFRCDPISEHNRLYWYRQTLGQGPEFLTYFQNEAQLEKSRLLSDRFSAERPKGSFSTLEIQRTEQGDSAMYLCASGQETGNTIYFGEGSWLTVV.

The chain carries TRBV5-1 and TRBJ2-5; the match to TRBD1 covers 9 bases. Trimming cost V 6 bases and J 2 bases; bases outside gene matches: 5. Germline loops: CDR1 SGHRS, CDR2 YFSETQ. This CDR3 has 14 amino acids. Here the CDR3 reads CASTLGQGQETQYF. For the CDR3, the DNA is TGCGCCAGCACCCTCGGACAGGGGCAAGAGACCCAGTACTTC.

The rearrangement joins TRBV18 to TRBJ1-6; D unclear. The ends were cut back, 6 bases at V and 9 bases at J, with 18 bases in the middle. The CDR3 has 15 residues. From germline, CDR1 is KGHSH and CDR2 LQKENI. The CDR3 DNA sequence: TGTGCCAGCTCCGCCTCGGAGGGTGGGATTTCACCCCTCCACTTT. Translated, it gives CASSASEGGISPLHF.

This clone showed up just once. The chain uses TRBV9 and TRBJ2-3, with TRBD2 matching 7 bases. Germline V gene sequence: CDR1 SGDLS, CDR2 YYNGEE. J was trimmed by 2 bases and V by 3 bases; bases with no gene match: 3. The CDR3 contains 14 residues. Here the CDR3 reads CASSEGLTTDTQYF. As DNA, the CDR3 is TGTGCCAGCAGCGAGGGACTAACCACAGATACGCAGTATTTT.

With regard to this clone: One end of the junction varies from germline; a read error may be responsible. J is TRBJ1-6 and V is TRBV5-1; TRBD1 matches 12 bases. CDR1 and CDR2 (germline): SGHRS, YFSETQ. The CDR3 runs 15 residues. CDR3 amino acids: CASSLGTGGFSPLHF. DNA of the CDR3: TGTGCCAGCAGCTTGGGGACAGGGGGCTTTTCACCCCTCCACTTT.

The chain is built from TRBV6-1 and TRBJ1-2; the D gene is possibly TRBD1 (6 bases). Germline V gene sequence: CDR1 MNHNS, CDR2 SASEGT. V lost 5 bases, J lost 8 bases, and 15 bases lay in between. This CDR3 has 13 amino acids. In DNA, the CDR3 is TGTGCCAGCAGTCCTTTTACAGGGCACGGCTACACCTTC. Its protein is CASSPFTGHGYTF.

This chain joins TRBV5-1 and TRBJ2-2; weak D call: TRBD1 (6 bases). CDR1 and CDR2 (germline): SGHRS, YFSETQ. This CDR3 region has 14 residues. V gave up 3 bases and J gave up 5 bases, with 11 bases separating them. The CDR3 nucleotides read TGCGCCAGCAGCTCAGGGGAATTAACCGGGGAGCTGTTTTTT. This translates into CASSSGELTGELFF.

The V call is TRBV2, the J call TRBJ1-1; D is uncertain. The V and J ends lost 7 bases and 4 bases respectively, with 19 bases between them. This CDR3 is built from 15 residues. Germline lookup yields CDR1 SNHLY and CDR2 FYNNEI. The CDR3 nucleotides are TGTGCCAGCACACTCGAGAGGAGTAGGGTCACTGAAGCTTTCTTT. Translating it yields CASTLERSRVTEAFF. Looking up the rest from reference TRBV2 and TRBJ1-1 gives the full variable domain: EPEVTQTPSHQVTQMGQEVILRCVPISNHLYFYWYRQILGQKVEFLVSFYNNEISEKSEIFDDQFSVERPDGSNFTLKIRSTKLEDSAMYFCASTLERSRVTEAFFGQGTRLTVV.